The 10 T cell receptor beta chains below were found in one sample sequenced in a study of shared clonotypes between healthy human individuals. It was CD45RO-negative cells, positively selected for CCR7, that made up naive CD8 cells, with terminally differentiated effector memory CD45RA+ cells excluded. The repertoire was sequenced with immunoSEQ multiplex PCR; TCRdb's copy has only in-frame clones and lacks some. Among roughly 2.1 million clones, more than 85% were seen once, and the ten largest hold more than 1.5%. The specimen was naive CD8+ T cells from PBMCs. The receptors originated from a young man in good health. Some clones in this sample may be carry-over from other donors' samples.

For the CDR3, the DNA is TGTGCCAGTAGTCTTGTTGGGGGTTTGGGCACCGGGGAGCTGTTTTTT. It encodes CASSLVGGLGTGELFF. V gene TRBV19 combines with J gene TRBJ2-2; D may be TRBD1 or TRBD2 (5 bases each). The germline V and J ends were trimmed by 5 bases and 4 bases, with 17 bases remaining between them. Germline CDR1 is LNHDA and CDR2 is SQIVND (reference sequence). The CDR3 is 16 amino acids.

CDR3 region: CASSVEGAPGNTIYF. The CDR3 DNA sequence: TGTGCCAGCAGCGTCGAGGGGGCACCGGGAAACACCATATATTTT. This chain links TRBV9 with TRBJ1-3, with TRBD1 matching over 7 bases. Germline assignment: CDR1 SGDLS and CDR2 YYNGEE. The CDR3 loop spans 15 amino acids. J was trimmed by 4 bases and V by 2 bases; bases with no gene match: 6.

The rearrangement joins TRBV12-2 to TRBJ2-5; the DNA was not compared with TRBD2, the D call given in the table. TRBV12-2 is termed a pseudogene. This CDR3 is 12 amino acids long. Here the CDR3 DNA reads TGTGCAAGTCGCACTATCCCGGAGACCCAGTACTTC. Its translation is CASRTIPETQYF.

The chain recombines TRBV2 with TRBJ2-3; the D gene is possibly TRBD2 (5 bases). The CDR3 has 13 amino acids. Germline assignment: CDR1 SNHLY and CDR2 FYNNEI. V lost 7 bases to trimming and J lost 0 bases, with 8 bases between them. The CDR3 protein is CASKGSSTDTQYF. In nucleotides, the CDR3 is TGTGCCAGCAAAGGGAGCAGCACAGATACGCAGTATTTT.

The J gene is TRBJ1-1, the V gene TRBV5-4, with D uncertain. The V gene lost 2 bases and the J gene lost 4 bases, with 6 bases spanning the gap. CDR1 and CDR2 (germline): SGHNT, YYREEE (reference sequence). The CDR3 has 12 amino acids. CDR3 in DNA: TGTGCCAGCAGCTTTTATCGCACTGAAGCTTTCTTT. Its protein is CASSFYRTEAFF.

Notes on this clone: Other DNA variants within this sample encode the same CDR3. The chain carries TRBV27 and TRBJ1-2; the D is unclear. The V gene lost 3 bases and the J gene lost 4 bases, with 9 bases spanning the gap. Germline lookup yields CDR1 MNHEY and CDR2 SMNVEV (reference sequence). The CDR3 spans 13 residues. The DNA for the CDR3 is TGTGCCAGCAGTTTTGGCCCGTCCTATGGCTACACCTTC. This translates into CASSFGPSYGYTF.

This clone was observed a few times. The J gene is TRBJ1-1, the V gene TRBV30; D may be TRBD1 (5 bases). CDR1 is GTSNPN, CDR2 SVGIG, per germline (reference sequence). Between the trimmed V and J ends, which lost 4 bases and 4 bases, there was a span of 25 bases. The CDR3 sequence is 17 residues long. CDR3 in DNA: TGTGCCTGGATTAGCCCGGGACCATCTTTGGGAGCCACTGAAGCTTTCTTT. This sequence encodes CAWISPGPSLGATEAFF.

The rearrangement links TRBV7-3 to TRBJ2-1, with 9 bases identical to TRBD2. Trimming removed 0 bases from V and 0 bases from J; junction bases left unmatched: 12. This CDR3 is 20 amino acids long. The germline CDR1 and CDR2 sequences are SGHTA and FQGTGA. The CDR3 DNA follows: TGTGCCAGCAGCTTAACGGTTTTACTAGCGGGCTTCTGCTCCTACAATGAGCAGTTCTTC. This gives the protein CASSLTVLLAGFCSYNEQFF.

This clone was picked up one time. The chain uses TRBV28 and TRBJ2-2; a possible D gene is TRBD2 (6 bases). Trimming stripped 9 bases from V and 4 bases from J, with 12 bases between. This CDR3 spans 13 amino acids. Germline lookup yields CDR1 MDHEN and CDR2 SYDVKM. CDR3 amino acids: CARKRVGTGELFF. In DNA, the CDR3 is TGTGCCAGGAAGCGGGTGGGCACCGGGGAGCTGTTTTTT.

V and J are TRBV27 and TRBJ2-7, with 8 positions matching TRBD1. The CDR3 spans 15 residues. Germline loops: CDR1 MNHEY, CDR2 SMNVEV (reference sequence). Trimming cost V 2 bases and J 0 bases; bases outside gene matches: 3. CDR3 sequence reads: CASSLQGASSYEQYF. The CDR3 DNA sequence: TGTGCCAGCAGTTTACAGGGGGCAAGCTCCTACGAGCAGTACTTC.